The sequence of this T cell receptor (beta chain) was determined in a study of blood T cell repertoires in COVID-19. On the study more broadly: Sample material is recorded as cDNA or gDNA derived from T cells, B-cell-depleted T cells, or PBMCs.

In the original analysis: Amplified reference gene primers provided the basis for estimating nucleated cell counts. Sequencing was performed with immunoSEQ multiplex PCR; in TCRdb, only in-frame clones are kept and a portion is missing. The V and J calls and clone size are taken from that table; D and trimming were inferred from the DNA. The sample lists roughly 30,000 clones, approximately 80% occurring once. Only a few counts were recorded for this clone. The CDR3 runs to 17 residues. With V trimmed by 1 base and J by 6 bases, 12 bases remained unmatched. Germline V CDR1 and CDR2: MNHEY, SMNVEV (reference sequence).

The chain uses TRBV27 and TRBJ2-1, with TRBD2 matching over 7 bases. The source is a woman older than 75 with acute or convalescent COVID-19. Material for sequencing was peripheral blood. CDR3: CASSLYPWREKSNEQFF. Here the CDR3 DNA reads TGTGCCAGCAGTTTATACCCTTGGCGGGAGAAGTCCAATGAGCAGTTCTTC.